One and the same sample provided the 30 T cell receptor beta chains below, sequenced in a study of CD8+CD57+ T cells in acquired aplastic anemia. For CDR3 and TCR beta VDJ profiling, genomic DNA was the template used. TCRdb re-called the reads through MiXCR, storing one row per CDR3 protein. The data hold under 200,000 distinct CDR3 sequences, with about 48% observed a single time. Previously, flow cytometry had revealed CD8+CD57+ cell expansion in the patients chosen for sequencing. What was sequenced was sorted CD4+, CD8+, or CD8+CD57+ T cells (not recorded which) from PBMCs. Receptors were obtained from a human donor with aplastic anemia.

This clonotype has only one observation. This chain connects TRBV25-1 to TRBJ2-2; D is possibly TRBD1 (5 bases). The CDR3 runs to 15 residues. The V end lost 4 bases, the J end lost 2 bases, and 11 bases lay between the germline ends. Germline CDR1 is MGHDK and CDR2 is SYGVNS. CDR3 sequence reads: CASSAPTANTGELFF. In DNA form, the CDR3 reads TGTGCCAGCAGTGCTCCGACAGCTAACACCGGGGAGCTGTTTTTT.

This clonotype has more than one count but fewer than ten. CDR3 residues: CASSPEAGETQYF. The CDR3 DNA reads TGTGCCAGCAGCCCCGAGGCAGGGGAGACCCAGTACTTC. This chain uses TRBV7-3 with TRBJ2-5, with D perhaps TRBD1 (5 bases). Trimming removed 5 bases at V and 5 bases at J, with 12 bases between. Germline CDR1 SGHTA, CDR2 FQGTGA. CDR3 length: 13 residues.

This chain connects TRBV30 to TRBJ1-2, with D perhaps TRBD1 (6 bases). Trimming cost V 0 bases and J 7 bases, with 12 bases left between them. The CDR3 runs 13 residues. CDR1 is GTSNPN and CDR2 is SVGIG in the germline V gene (reference sequence). CDR3 residues: CAWSVTGLGGYTF. CDR3 DNA sequence: TGTGCCTGGAGTGTTACAGGGTTGGGTGGCTACACCTTC.

A remark on this clonotype: This may arise from a read error, as a much more abundant clone is one base away. This chain links TRBV10-3 with TRBJ2-5; 9 bases map to TRBD1. Per the germline V gene, CDR1 is ENHRY and CDR2 is SYGVKD. J was trimmed by 2 bases and V by 5 bases; bases with no gene match: 15. The CDR3 runs 18 residues. CDR3: CAISPYPTGGSYQETQYF. In DNA form, the CDR3 reads TGTGCCATCAGTCCATACCCTACAGGGGGCTCGTATCAAGAGACCCAGTACTTC.

The gene calls are TRBV11-2 and TRBJ1-2, with D possibly TRBD1 on 6 matching bases. With 3 bases removed from V and 2 bases from J, the gap between germline ends came to 16 bases. The germline gives CDR1 SGHAT, CDR2 FQNNGV. This CDR3 is 16 amino acids long. The CDR3 protein is CASSFSSQGQNYGYTF. The DNA for the CDR3 is TGTGCCAGCAGCTTTAGTAGTCAGGGACAAAACTATGGCTACACCTTC.

In this sample, this clonotype turned up a few times. V is TRBV3-1 and J is TRBJ2-3, with a tentative D call TRBD2 (5 bases). The CDR3 is made up of 16 amino acids. Trimming took off 0 bases at V and 2 bases at J, with 12 bases between the two ends. Germline V lookup: CDR1 LGHDT, CDR2 YNNKEL (reference sequence). Here the CDR3 DNA reads TGTGCCAGCAGCCAAGATACGGGATCCCACACAGATACGCAGTATTTT. Translation: CASSQDTGSHTDTQYF.

Only a few counts were recorded for this clonotype. The V call is TRBV7-3, the J call TRBJ2-5; D remains ambiguous. Germline CDR1 SGHTA, CDR2 FQGTGA. V lost 5 bases, J lost 4 bases, and 17 bases lay in between. This CDR3 is built from 15 residues. The DNA of the CDR3 is TGTGCCAGCAGCCCCGTTATGCACGGTCTAGAGACCCAGTACTTC. Amino acids: CASSPVMHGLETQYF.

This clonotype was seen repeatedly, ten times or more. CDR3 in DNA: TGTGCCAGCAGCGCGACGGGAGCAGGAGGATACGAGCAGTACTTC. Translation gives CASSATGAGGYEQYF. This sequence joins TRBV9 and TRBJ2-7; tentatively, D is TRBD2 (6 bases). The V end lost 3 bases, the J end lost 4 bases, and 17 bases lay between the germline ends. The CDR3 is 15 residues long. Germline loops: CDR1 SGDLS, CDR2 YYNGEE.

The chain couples TRBV24-1 to TRBJ2-1; 11 nucleotides agree with TRBD2. The CDR3 length is 14 residues. V gave up 9 bases and J gave up 2 bases; unmatched junction bases: 2. Germline loops: CDR1 KGHDR, CDR2 SFDVKD. CDR3 amino acids: CATVAGGPYNEQFF. CDR3 nucleotides: TGTGCCACCGTAGCGGGAGGGCCCTACAATGAGCAGTTCTTC.

The chain is built from TRBV24-1 and TRBJ2-2; the match to TRBD1 covers 11 bases. J lost 9 bases, V lost 4 bases, and 6 bases had no gene match. This CDR3 has 15 residues. Germline V gene data show CDR1 as KGHDR and CDR2 as SFDVKD. CDR3 nucleotide sequence: TGTGCCACCAGTGAAGCGGGACAGGGGGGGAGGGAGCTGTTTTTT. This sequence encodes CATSEAGQGGRELFF.

This clonotype was detected once. The rearrangement uses TRBV24-1 and TRBJ2-1; TRBD1 matches at 9 bases. CDR3 length: 15 residues. V lost 3 bases, J lost 7 bases, and 6 bases stayed unmatched. Germline lookup yields CDR1 KGHDR and CDR2 SFDVKD. CDR3 sequence (DNA): TGTGCCACCAGTGATCCCGGGACAGGGAAGAATGAGCAGTTCTTC. Its protein is CATSDPGTGKNEQFF.

The chain uses TRBV10-3 and TRBJ1-1; D is unclear. V was cut by 4 bases and J by 1 base, with 7 bases left in between. The CDR3 consists of 13 residues. Germline V gene sequence: CDR1 ENHRY, CDR2 SYGVKD. The CDR3 region has the DNA TGTGCCATCAGTGCCATAGAGAACACTGAAGCTTTCTTT. This gives the protein CAISAIENTEAFF.

This clonotype was seen a handful of times. This chain links TRBV20-1 with TRBJ2-2; D gene uncertain. Germline V lookup: CDR1 DFQATT, CDR2 SNEGSKA (reference sequence). This CDR3 region has 12 residues. V lost 6 bases, J lost 1 base, and 6 bases lay in between. The CDR3 sequence is CSALKNTGELFF. The CDR3 DNA is TGCAGTGCCCTCAAGAACACCGGGGAGCTGTTTTTT.

This CDR3 reads CASSHPAANSNQPQHF. The CDR3 DNA is TGTGCCAGCAGCCATCCTGCAGCTAATAGCAATCAGCCCCAGCATTTT. This chain joins TRBV3-1 and TRBJ1-5; D unclear. The CDR3 loop spans 16 amino acids. Per germline, CDR1 LGHDT and CDR2 YNNKEL (reference sequence). V was clipped by 3 bases and J by 0 bases, with 12 bases between them.

Comments on this clonotype: A much larger clone is a single base away; this may be a read error. J is TRBJ1-1 and V is TRBV6-2 or TRBV6-3; a weak D match, TRBD1 (5 bases). V shed 11 bases and J shed 11 bases, with 24 bases lying between them. The CDR3 runs 13 residues. Germline lookup yields CDR1 MNHEY and CDR2 SVGEGT. The CDR3 sequence: CAGTTHQGDEAFF. The DNA for the CDR3 is TGTGCCGGCACCACTCACCAAGGGGACGAGGCTTTCTTT.

This chain connects TRBV19 to TRBJ2-3, with a possible D match to TRBD1 (6 bases). The CDR3 contains 14 residues. Between the trimmed V and J ends, which lost 10 bases and 5 bases, there was a span of 19 bases. The germline V gene has CDR1 LNHDA and CDR2 SQIVND (reference sequence). CDR3 in DNA: TGTGCCACCCAGGGGAGACTTTACCGAGATACGCAGTATTTT. As protein: CATQGRLYRDTQYF.

The sample holds many counts of this clonotype. This chain joins TRBV19 and TRBJ1-1, with TRBD1 as a possible D gene (5 bases). Trimming took 4 bases from V and 0 from J, leaving 9 bases between them. Looked up from germline, CDR1 is LNHDA and CDR2 is SQIVND (reference sequence). There are 14 residues in the CDR3. The CDR3 DNA sequence: TGTGCCAGTAGTAGCCAGGGCATGAACACTGAAGCTTTCTTT. It specifies CASSSQGMNTEAFF.

This clonotype appeared many times. The J gene is TRBJ2-1, the V gene TRBV5-6, with D possibly matching TRBD2 (5 bases). Germline V gives CDR1 SGHDT, CDR2 YYEEEE. The V gene lost 3 bases and the J gene lost 8 bases, with 18 bases spanning the gap. CDR3 length: 15 residues. CDR3 nucleotides: TGTGCCAGCAGCTGGTTCGGGGAAAGTGGCGATGAGCAGTTCTTC. Protein: CASSWFGESGDEQFF.

This clonotype was detected many times. CDR3 sequence: CASSLGVRQNYGYTF. For the CDR3, the DNA is TGTGCCAGCAGCTTAGGGGTACGGCAAAACTATGGCTACACCTTC. The rearrangement links TRBV7-6 to TRBJ1-2; no definite D call. The ends were cut back, 1 base at V and 2 bases at J, with 11 bases in the middle. Germline V gene lookup returns CDR1 SGHVS and CDR2 FNYEAQ. The CDR3 is 15 amino acids. The entire variable domain, with the rest obtained from reference TRBV7-6 and TRBJ1-2, is as follows: GAGVSQSPRYKVTKRGQDVALRCDPISGHVSLYWYRQALGQGPEFLTYFNYEAQQDKSGLPNDRFSAERPEGSISTLTIQRTEQRDSAMYRCASSLGVRQNYGYTFGSGTRLTVV.

Ten or more counts support this clonotype. The chain is built from TRBV5-6 and TRBJ2-7; 7 bases align to TRBD1. There are 14 residues in the CDR3. Germline loops: CDR1 SGHDT, CDR2 YYEEEE. The ends lost 3 bases at V and 3 bases at J; junction bases unmatched: 6. The CDR3 reads CASSSGTAYYEQYF. The CDR3, as DNA: TGTGCCAGCAGCTCCGGGACAGCCTACTACGAGCAGTACTTC.

This chain uses TRBV10-3 with TRBJ1-2, with 12 bases matching TRBD1. Germline V gene data show CDR1 as ENHRY and CDR2 as SYGVKD. The junction had 7 bases not matched to a gene; V was cut back by 3 bases and J by 8 bases. The CDR3 is 15 residues long. Here the CDR3 DNA reads TGTGCCATCAGTGACCCGGGACAGGGGGCGCGGGGCTACACCTTC. Its translation: CAISDPGQGARGYTF.

The chain links TRBV7-8 to TRBJ2-7, with D perhaps matching TRBD2 (6 bases). The V end lost 5 bases, the J end lost 3 bases, and 17 bases lay between the germline ends. The germline V gene encodes CDR1 SGHVS and CDR2 FQNEAQ. The CDR3 sequence is 15 residues long. CDR3: CASSVSGTESYEQYF. In nucleotides, the CDR3 is TGTGCCAGCAGCGTATCCGGGACTGAAAGCTACGAGCAGTACTTC.

The chain employs TRBV29-1 and TRBJ1-2; a possible D gene is TRBD1 (5 bases). In germline, CDR1 is SQVTM, CDR2 ANQGSEA. The CDR3 runs 14 residues. Deletions cut 1 base from V and 6 bases from J, with 15 bases between. The CDR3 DNA follows: TGCAGCGTTGAAGCCGCGACAGATCCTCATGGCTACACCTTC. Translating gives CSVEAATDPHGYTF.

Worth noting for this clonotype: The junction shows a germline mismatch at one end, possibly a read error. The chain combines TRBV29-1 with TRBJ2-7; weak D call: TRBD1 (6 bases). This CDR3 has 13 amino acids. CDR1 and CDR2 from the germline V gene are SQVTM and ANQGSEA. CDR3 residues: CSVEEVQGDEQYF. Written as DNA, the CDR3 is TGCAGCGTCGAAGAGGTACAGGGTGACGAGCAGTACTTC.

This clonotype was seen repeatedly, ten times or more. The genes are TRBV19 and TRBJ2-7; a weak D match, TRBD2 (5 bases). V was trimmed by 1 base and J by 4 bases, leaving 17 bases between them. Germline V gene lookup returns CDR1 LNHDA and CDR2 SQIVND (reference sequence). The CDR3 spans 16 residues. The CDR3 DNA reads TGTGCCAGTAGTATAGGTAGGTCCCCATCGGGATACGAGCAGTACTTC. Residues: CASSIGRSPSGYEQYF.

In its sample, this clonotype was seen many times. V usage is TRBV7-2 and J usage is TRBJ1-3; unclear D gene. CDR1 is SGHTA and CDR2 is FQGNSA in the germline V gene. CDR3 size: 13 residues. Trimming stripped 2 bases from V and 4 bases from J, with 6 bases between. In DNA form, the CDR3 reads TGTGCCAGCAGCTTATTTCCCGGAAACACCATATATTTT. It yields the protein CASSLFPGNTIYF. Drawing the rest from reference TRBV7-2 and TRBJ1-3, the complete variable domain is GAGVSQSPSNKVTEKGKDVELRCDPISGHTALYWYRQSLGQGLEFLIYFQGNSAPDKSGLPSDRFSAERTGGSVSTLTIQRTQQEDSAVYLCASSLFPGNTIYFGEGSWLTVV.

The chain recombines TRBV20-1 with TRBJ1-5; 7 bases are shared with TRBD1. J lost 9 bases, V lost 6 bases, and 11 bases had no gene match. This CDR3 is 13 amino acids long. The germline gives CDR1 DFQATT, CDR2 SNEGSKA (reference sequence). CDR3 protein: CSAHFTQGRPQHF. For the CDR3, the DNA is TGCAGTGCCCACTTCACACAGGGGCGGCCCCAGCATTTT.

The gene calls are TRBV2 and TRBJ2-1; weak D call: TRBD1 (6 bases). CDR3 length: 14 residues. CDR1 SNHLY and CDR2 FYNNEI come from the germline V gene. The V and J ends lost 4 bases and 5 bases respectively, with 12 bases between them. The CDR3: CASSAPNRDNEQFF. The CDR3 nucleotides are TGTGCCAGCAGTGCCCCTAACAGGGACAATGAGCAGTTCTTC.

The chain carries TRBV2 and TRBJ1-4; 7 bases fit TRBD1. Germline loops: CDR1 SNHLY, CDR2 FYNNEI. Trimming removed 4 bases from V and 7 bases from J; junction bases left unmatched: 12. The CDR3 contains 16 residues. This CDR3 reads CASSVSWDRELEKLFF. In nucleotides, the CDR3 is TGTGCCAGCAGTGTGTCCTGGGACAGAGAGCTTGAAAAACTGTTTTTT.

The chain employs TRBV19 and TRBJ2-2, with D possibly being TRBD2 (5 bases). Germline V gives CDR1 LNHDA, CDR2 SQIVND (reference sequence). The CDR3 has 15 amino acids. V lost 1 base, J lost 4 bases, and 10 bases lay in between. This CDR3 reads CASSIGLAGTGELFF. CDR3 DNA: TGTGCCAGTAGTATAGGTCTAGCAGGCACCGGGGAGCTGTTTTTT. The variable domain in full, completed from reference TRBV19 and TRBJ2-2, reads DGGITQSPKYLFRKEGQNVTLSCEQNLNHDAMYWYRQDPGQGLRLIYYSQIVNDFQKGDIAEGYSVSREKKESFPLTVTSAQKNPTAFYLCASSIGLAGTGELFFGEGSRLTVL.